This T cell receptor beta chain originates from a study of blood T cells in healthy people across ages. This CDR3 spans 14 amino acids. V lost 5 bases and J lost 6, with 14 bases in between. From germline, CDR1 is DFQATT and CDR2 SNEGSKA (reference sequence). In the case of this clonotype: The antigen is unknown.

Total RNA extraction produced at least 6 micrograms (per sample) for the study. Findings and caveats of the study: Per million T cells, TCR beta diversity dropped roughly linearly as age increased. There were more naive CD4+ cells and higher diversity in long-lived donors than in aged donors.

For the second PCR, which ran for about 7 to 12 cycles, a sample-barcoded 5' primer and a J-beta primer mix were used. TCRdb reanalysed the 5' RACE reads using MiXCR and keeps one entry per CDR3 protein. Of some 370,000 distinct CDR3 sequences in the sample, about 52% were seen once. The sequence was collected from a man aged 55 to 70 in good health. The J gene is TRBJ1-6, the V gene TRBV20-1; no definite D call. The specimen was blood. The CDR3 nucleotides read TGCAGTGCTCTAGGCGGGGAAAGTAATTCACCCCTCCACTTT. Its protein product is CSALGGESNSPLHF.